The 29 T cell receptor beta chains reported below all come from one sample, sequenced in a study of blood T cell repertoires in COVID-19. Libraries were prepared by immunoSEQ multiplex PCR; TCRdb keeps only in-frame clonotypes and omits some of them. The table records some 400,000 clones, roughly 86% of them present only once. The sequencing input was PBMCs or T cells enriched from blood (not recorded which). The source of these receptors is a woman in her twenties or thirties who had recovered from COVID-19.

This rearrangement joins TRBV25-1 to TRBJ1-2; D unresolved. V dropped 7 bases and J dropped 1 base, with 7 bases sitting between them. The CDR3 has 12 residues. Per germline, CDR1 MGHDK and CDR2 SYGVNS. CDR3 nucleotides: TGTGCCAGCACGGCGGATAACTATGGCTACACCTTC. It encodes CASTADNYGYTF.

This chain links TRBV12-3 or TRBV12-4 with TRBJ1-4; the match to TRBD1 covers 9 bases. The DNA end is more similar to TRBJ2-2, so the J call may be wrong. The CDR3 is made up of 13 amino acids. CDR3 DNA sequence: TGTGCCAGCAGTTTCGGGACAGGGAGGGAGCTGTTTTTT. Translated: CASSFGTGRELFF.

The chain couples TRBV28 to TRBJ2-7; no definite D call. From germline, CDR1 is MDHEN and CDR2 SYDVKM. The CDR3 length is 16 residues. Trimming took off 7 bases at V and 5 bases at J, with 24 bases between the two ends. The CDR3 nucleotides are TGTGCCAGCACACCCCTGATGTTTATTGAGGTAAACGAGCAGTACTTC. It yields the protein CASTPLMFIEVNEQYF. Filled out from reference TRBV28 and TRBJ2-7, the complete variable domain reads DVKVTQSSRYLVKRTGEKVFLECVQDMDHENMFWYRQDPGLGLRLIYFSYDVKMKEKGDIPEGYSVSREKKERFSLILESASTNQTSMYLCASTPLMFIEVNEQYFGPGTRLTVT.

This clone was seen only once. V and J are TRBV18 and TRBJ2-1; 8 nucleotides agree with TRBD1. Germline CDR1 and CDR2: KGHSH and LQKENI. The CDR3 runs to 15 residues. With 3 bases clipped from V and 9 bases from J, the junction kept 10 bases outside the gene matches. CDR3 sequence: CASSPLDRGRSEQFF. DNA for the CDR3: TGTGCCAGCTCACCCTTAGACAGGGGCAGGAGTGAGCAGTTCTTC. The whole variable domain, remainder taken from reference TRBV18 and TRBJ2-1, is NAGVMQNPRHLVRRRGQEARLRCSPMKGHSHVYWYRQLPEEGLKFMVYLQKENIIDESGMPKERFSAEFPKEGPSILRIQQVVRGDSAAYFCASSPLDRGRSEQFFGPGTRLTVL.

The chain is built from TRBV9 and TRBJ2-7; D is possibly TRBD2 (5 bases). The V end lost 0 bases, the J end lost 5 bases, and 15 bases lay between the germline ends. Germline CDR1 reads SGDLS; CDR2 reads YYNGEE. The CDR3 is 15 residues long. The CDR3 is CASSVELAGVHEQYF. The CDR3 DNA reads as TGTGCCAGCAGCGTAGAGCTTGCCGGGGTCCACGAGCAGTACTTC.

This chain joins TRBV27 and TRBJ2-1; 7 nucleotides match TRBD2. The ends lost 6 bases at V and 4 bases at J; junction bases unmatched: 9. This CDR3 has 15 residues. Germline V gene lookup returns CDR1 MNHEY and CDR2 SMNVEV (reference sequence). CDR3 DNA sequence: TGTGCCAGCAGCGTGACGGGGGGACCATACAATGAGCAGTTCTTC. It is translated as CASSVTGGPYNEQFF.

The chain joins TRBV4-1 to TRBJ1-2, with a possible D match to TRBD1 (5 bases). Trimming left V 7 bases short and J 8 bases short, with 14 bases between. This CDR3 is 12 amino acids long. Germline-derived CDR1 and CDR2 are MGHRA and YSYEKL. The CDR3 coding sequence is TGCGCCAGCAAAGGGGAGGGGAGCGGCTACACCTTC. It encodes CASKGEGSGYTF.

This chain links TRBV11-2 with TRBJ2-3; 8 bases agree with TRBD2. The length of the CDR3 is 15 residues. The germline gives CDR1 SGHAT, CDR2 FQNNGV. The V gene end was trimmed by 4 bases and the J gene end by 3 bases; junction bases not matched to a gene: 6. The chain's CDR3 is CASSSLGGGTDTQYF. The CDR3 DNA sequence: TGTGCCAGCAGCTCCCTCGGGGGGGGGACAGATACGCAGTATTTT.

The chain links TRBV27 to TRBJ2-7, with D tentatively TRBD2 (5 bases). Germline V gene data show CDR1 as MNHEY and CDR2 as SMNVEV (reference sequence). Trimming pared 5 bases from V and 0 bases from J, leaving 14 bases between. The length of the CDR3 is 15 residues. The CDR3 nucleotides are TGTGCCAGCAGTCACCAACTAGGGATCTCCTACGAGCAGTACTTC. Translated, it gives CASSHQLGISYEQYF.

This clone turned up a few times. The V gene is TRBV14, the J gene TRBJ1-2, with D possibly TRBD1 on 5 matching bases. CDR1 and CDR2 from the germline V gene are SGHDN and FVKESK. This CDR3 is 15 amino acids long. Trimming removed 1 base from V and 0 bases from J, with 9 bases in between. The CDR3 reads CASSQAGYANYGYTF. The CDR3 nucleotides read TGTGCCAGCAGCCAAGCAGGGTACGCTAACTATGGCTACACCTTC.

The genes are TRBV18 and TRBJ2-7; perhaps TRBD1 as D (7 bases). The germline V and J ends were trimmed by 4 bases and 3 bases, with 13 bases remaining between them. The CDR3 contains 14 residues. Germline CDR1 and CDR2: KGHSH and LQKENI. The CDR3 protein is CASSRLRDSYEQYF. In DNA, the CDR3 is TGTGCCAGCTCACGTTTGCGGGACAGCTACGAGCAGTACTTC.

V is TRBV5-1 and J is TRBJ1-2; D is uncertain. The CDR3 is made up of 16 amino acids. Germline lookup yields CDR1 SGHRS and CDR2 YFSETQ. V was trimmed by 0 bases and J by 7 bases, leaving 19 bases between them. CDR3 sequence reads: CASSLVSGQFPSGYTF. The CDR3 DNA reads as TGCGCCAGCAGCTTGGTTTCAGGCCAATTTCCTTCTGGCTACACCTTC.

The chain carries TRBV4-3 and TRBJ2-1, with TRBD2 identical over 11 bases. The V and J ends lost 1 base and 3 bases, in that order; junction bases with no gene match: 11. The CDR3 runs 19 residues. Germline loops: CDR1 LGHNA, CDR2 YSLEER. CDR3 loop: CASSQAVPQTSGVYNEQFF. CDR3 bases: TGCGCCAGCAGCCAAGCGGTGCCACAGACTAGCGGGGTCTACAATGAGCAGTTCTTC.

The rearrangement joins TRBV7-6 to TRBJ1-3; 10 bases fit TRBD1. With 5 bases clipped from V and 4 bases from J, the junction kept 17 bases outside the gene matches. This CDR3 is 19 amino acids long. The germline V gene encodes CDR1 SGHVS and CDR2 FNYEAQ. The CDR3 here is CASSAHKPTGGYLGNTIYF. CDR3 coding DNA: TGTGCCAGCAGCGCCCACAAACCGACAGGGGGCTATCTCGGAAACACCATATATTTT. The variable domain in full, completed from reference TRBV7-6 and TRBJ1-3, reads GAGVSQSPRYKVTKRGQDVALRCDPISGHVSLYWYRQALGQGPEFLTYFNYEAQQDKSGLPNDRFSAERPEGSISTLTIQRTEQRDSAMYRCASSAHKPTGGYLGNTIYFGEGSWLTVV.

The V gene is TRBV24-1, the J gene TRBJ1-2, with D hard to call. Trimming stripped 6 bases from V and 3 bases from J, with 10 bases between. The CDR3 runs to 13 residues. Germline V gene data show CDR1 as KGHDR and CDR2 as SFDVKD. The CDR3 sequence: CATSSRGYYGYTF. As DNA, the CDR3 is TGTGCCACCAGTAGCCGGGGATACTATGGCTACACCTTC.

This rearrangement joins TRBV6-5 to TRBJ1-6; D call uncertain. Trimming took 2 bases from V and 5 from J, leaving 10 bases between them. The CDR3 totals 15 residues. Germline CDR1 is MNHEY and CDR2 is SVGAGI. CDR3 region: CASSYVAANNSPLHF. CDR3 nucleotide sequence: TGTGCCAGCAGTTACGTGGCGGCAAATAATTCACCCCTCCACTTT.

The CDR3 DNA sequence: TGTGCCAGCCGGCAGGTAGTGGGTGAGCAGTACTTC. Translating it yields CASRQVVGEQYF. V gene TRBV27 combines with J gene TRBJ2-7; D ambiguous. The CDR3 consists of 12 residues. The V gene's germline CDR1 is MNHEY and CDR2 SMNVEV (reference sequence). V shed 8 bases and J shed 7 bases, with 15 bases lying between them.

The chain recombines TRBV27 with TRBJ2-7; TRBD1 matches 7 bases. Trimming at V came to 5 bases and at J to 2 bases, leaving 6 bases not matched to a gene. The CDR3 spans 14 residues. CDR1 MNHEY and CDR2 SMNVEV come from the germline V gene (reference sequence). The CDR3: CASSETGDPYEQYF. The DNA of the CDR3 is TGTGCCAGCAGTGAAACAGGGGATCCCTACGAGCAGTACTTC.

V and J are TRBV11-3 and TRBJ2-7; 7 bases match TRBD1. CDR3 length: 14 amino acids. Germline loops: CDR1 SGHNT, CDR2 YENEEA. With 0 bases clipped from V and 5 bases from J, the junction kept 4 bases outside the gene matches. CDR3 sequence reads: CASSLESTGNEQYF. The CDR3 DNA follows: TGTGCCAGCAGCTTAGAGTCGACAGGGAACGAGCAGTACTTC. Using reference TRBV11-3 and TRBJ2-7 for the parts outside the CDR3, the full variable domain is EAGVVQSPRYKIIEKKQPVAFWCNPISGHNTLYWYLQNLGQGPELLIRYENEEAVDDSQLPKDRFSAERLKGVDSTLKIQPAELGDSAVYLCASSLESTGNEQYFGPGTRLTVT.

The chain couples TRBV5-6 to TRBJ1-4; the D gene is possibly TRBD1 (6 bases). With 2 bases removed from V and 5 bases from J, the gap between germline ends came to 7 bases. This CDR3 region has 13 residues. The germline gives CDR1 SGHDT, CDR2 YYEEEE. CDR3 region: CASSFDRNEKLFF. The CDR3 coding sequence is TGTGCCAGCAGCTTCGACAGGAATGAAAAACTGTTTTTT.

J is TRBJ1-2 and V is TRBV28; TRBD1 is a possible D gene (6 bases). The CDR3 is 12 residues long. The V end lost 8 bases, the J end lost 4 bases, and 11 bases lay between the germline ends. Per the germline V gene, CDR1 is MDHEN and CDR2 is SYDVKM. The CDR3 bases are TGTGCCAGCGAGACAGGCCCCTATGGCTACACCTTC. Translated, it gives CASETGPYGYTF.

The table lists this clone with a few counts. The V gene is TRBV14, the J gene TRBJ1-2; D is undetermined. Germline V lookup: CDR1 SGHDN, CDR2 FVKESK. This CDR3 has 14 amino acids. V lost 4 bases, J lost 4 bases, and 13 bases lay in between. CDR3 amino acids: CASSPRASGYGYTF. The CDR3 nucleotides read TGTGCCAGCAGCCCCCGCGCTTCGGGCTATGGCTACACCTTC.

This sequence joins TRBV10-2 and TRBJ1-2; D is unresolved. This CDR3 comprises 14 residues. V shed 0 bases and J shed 6 bases, with 11 bases lying between them. CDR1 is WSHSY and CDR2 is SAAADI in the germline V gene. CDR3 sequence (DNA): TGCGCCAGCAGTGAGTCGGGGAGGATGGATGGCTACACCTTC. Protein: CASSESGRMDGYTF.

This chain connects TRBV28 to TRBJ1-5, with TRBD1 as a possible D gene (5 bases). V was trimmed by 6 bases and J by 1 base, leaving 10 bases between them. The CDR3 spans 14 residues. From germline, CDR1 is MDHEN and CDR2 SYDVKM. The CDR3, as DNA: TGTGCCAGCAGCCCGGCAGGGAGCAATCAGCCCCAGCATTTT. Translating gives CASSPAGSNQPQHF.

The chain is built from TRBV29-1 and TRBJ2-1; 8 nucleotides align to TRBD2. V dropped 3 bases and J dropped 13; count of bases not matched to a gene: 14. The CDR3 is made up of 14 amino acids. The germline V gene encodes CDR1 SQVTM and CDR2 ANQGSEA. CDR3 protein: CSVESGTRNRSQFF. CDR3 coding DNA: TGCAGCGTTGAGTCCGGGACTAGGAACCGCTCCCAGTTCTTC.

The chain couples TRBV11-1 to TRBJ2-1; D perhaps matches TRBD1 (6 bases). CDR3 length: 16 residues. CDR1 is SGHAT and CDR2 is FQDESV in the germline V gene (reference sequence). The ends were cut back, 5 bases at V and 3 bases at J, with 17 bases in the middle. The CDR3 DNA sequence: TGTGCCAGCAGCCCAAGAGGGACATCAGGCTACAATGAGCAGTTCTTC. Its protein product is CASSPRGTSGYNEQFF.

This clone was counted a few times. V usage is TRBV27 and J usage is TRBJ1-5, with D possibly TRBD1 on 5 matching bases. Between the trimmed V and J ends, which lost 2 bases and 5 bases, there was a span of 10 bases. Germline-derived CDR1 and CDR2 are MNHEY and SMNVEV (reference sequence). The CDR3 has 14 residues. CDR3 nucleotides: TGTGCCAGCAGTTTAACCAGGGCCGATCAGCCCCAGCATTTT. Residues: CASSLTRADQPQHF.

The chain recombines TRBV7-6 with TRBJ2-2; the D gene is possibly TRBD2 (6 bases). Germline assignment: CDR1 SGHVS and CDR2 FNYEAQ. CDR3 length: 17 amino acids. Deletions cut 5 bases from V and 4 bases from J, with 20 bases between. For the CDR3, the DNA is TGTGCCAGCAGCCCCTCCGCGGGAAGTTGGAGCACCGGGGAGCTGTTTTTT. It codes for CASSPSAGSWSTGELFF. Full variable domain (outside the CDR3, taken from reference TRBV7-6 and TRBJ2-2): GAGVSQSPRYKVTKRGQDVALRCDPISGHVSLYWYRQALGQGPEFLTYFNYEAQQDKSGLPNDRFSAERPEGSISTLTIQRTEQRDSAMYRCASSPSAGSWSTGELFFGEGSRLTVL.

The J gene is TRBJ1-5, the V gene TRBV10-2, with 7 bases matching TRBD1. Germline values: CDR1 WSHSY, CDR2 SAAADI. CDR3 size: 14 residues. Germline trimming cut 7 bases from V and 3 bases from J; bases unmatched to any gene: 6. Here the CDR3 reads CASKLTGDNQPQHF. CDR3 DNA: TGCGCCAGCAAGCTAACAGGGGACAATCAGCCCCAGCATTTT.